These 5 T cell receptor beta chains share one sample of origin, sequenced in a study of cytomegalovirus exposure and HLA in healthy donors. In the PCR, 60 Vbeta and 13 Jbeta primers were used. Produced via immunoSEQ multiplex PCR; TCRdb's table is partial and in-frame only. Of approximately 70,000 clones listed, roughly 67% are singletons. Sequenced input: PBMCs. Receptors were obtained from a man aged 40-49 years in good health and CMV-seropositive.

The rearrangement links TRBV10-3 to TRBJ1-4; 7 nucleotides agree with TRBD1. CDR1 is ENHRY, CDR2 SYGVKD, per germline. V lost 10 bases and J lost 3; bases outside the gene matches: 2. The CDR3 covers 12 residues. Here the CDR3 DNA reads TGTGCCAGTGGGACAGCTAATGAAAAACTGTTTTTT. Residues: CASGTANEKLFF.

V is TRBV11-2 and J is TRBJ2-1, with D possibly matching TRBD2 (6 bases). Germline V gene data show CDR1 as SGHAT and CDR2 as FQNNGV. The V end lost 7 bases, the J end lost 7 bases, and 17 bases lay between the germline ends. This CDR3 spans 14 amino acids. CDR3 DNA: TGTGCCAGCATCAACCCCGGGAGCCCTAATGAGCAGTTCTTC. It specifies CASINPGSPNEQFF.

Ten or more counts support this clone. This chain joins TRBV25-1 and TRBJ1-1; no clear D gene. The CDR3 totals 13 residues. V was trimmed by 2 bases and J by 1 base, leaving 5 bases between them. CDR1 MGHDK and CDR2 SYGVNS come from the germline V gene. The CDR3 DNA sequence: TGTGCCAGCAGTGAACAACAGAACACTGAAGCTTTCTTT. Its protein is CASSEQQNTEAFF.

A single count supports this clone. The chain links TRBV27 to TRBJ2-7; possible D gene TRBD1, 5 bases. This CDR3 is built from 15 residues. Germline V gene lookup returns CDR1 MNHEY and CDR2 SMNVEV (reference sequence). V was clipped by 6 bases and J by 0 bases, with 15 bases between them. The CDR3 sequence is CASRAQGPNSYEQYF. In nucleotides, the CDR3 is TGTGCCAGCAGGGCTCAGGGCCCCAACTCCTACGAGCAGTACTTC.

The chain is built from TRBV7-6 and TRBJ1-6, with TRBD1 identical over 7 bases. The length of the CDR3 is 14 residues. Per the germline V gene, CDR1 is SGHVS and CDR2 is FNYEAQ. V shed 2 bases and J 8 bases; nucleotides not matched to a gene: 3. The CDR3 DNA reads TGTGCCAGCAGCTTACGCCAGGGGGATTCACCCCTCCACTTT. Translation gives CASSLRQGDSPLHF.